The 29 T cell receptor beta chains listed next were all sequenced from one sample in a study of blood T cells in healthy people across ages. Then a second PCR, running about 7 to 11 cycles, was carried out with a sample-barcoded 5' primer and a J-beta primer mix. In TCRdb, the 5' RACE reads were re-called with MiXCR into one record per CDR3 protein. The data show some 1.6 million distinct CDR3 sequences, about 31% seen once. Sequencing was carried out using blood. These TCRs come from a woman aged 30 to 39 in good health.

The chain couples TRBV28 to TRBJ2-5; 9 bases are shared with TRBD2. The germline CDR1 and CDR2 sequences are MDHEN and SYDVKM. With 4 bases clipped from V and 5 bases from J, the junction kept 11 bases outside the gene matches. The CDR3 extends over 16 amino acids. CDR3 loop: CASSSHVAGERETQYF. Written as DNA, the CDR3 is TGTGCCAGCAGTTCCCACGTAGCGGGAGAAAGGGAGACCCAGTACTTC.

The chain combines TRBV19 with TRBJ2-1; 9 bases line up with TRBD2. V was pared by 7 bases and J by 5 bases, with 18 bases of the junction left unmatched. The length of the CDR3 is 18 residues. Germline CDR1 is LNHDA and CDR2 is SQIVND (reference sequence). The CDR3 DNA follows: TGTGCCAGTATCGGCAGGGGCCTGACGGCGGGAGGGGACAATGAGCAGTTCTTC. Translating gives CASIGRGLTAGGDNEQFF.

The rearrangement uses TRBV20-1 and TRBJ1-1, with D uncertain. The V end was cut by 2 bases, the J end by 1 base, with 11 bases between. The germline gives CDR1 DFQATT, CDR2 SNEGSKA (reference sequence). The CDR3 consists of 14 residues. CDR3 nucleotide sequence: TGCAGTGCTAGATTCGGAGGAGGGAACACTGAAGCTTTCTTT. Protein: CSARFGGGNTEAFF.

The chain uses TRBV7-3 and TRBJ2-3, with TRBD2 matching 10 bases. V shed 5 bases and J 5 bases; nucleotides not matched to a gene: 16. The CDR3 is 18 amino acids. Germline V CDR1 and CDR2: SGHTA, FQGTGA. The CDR3 region is CASSPLPWTSGRGDTQYF. The CDR3 nucleotides read TGTGCCAGCAGCCCCCTACCATGGACTAGCGGCCGGGGAGATACGCAGTATTTT.

Comment on this clonotype: Its ends do not fully match the called genes, so a read error is possible. This sequence joins TRBV27 and TRBJ2-7; D remains ambiguous. The CDR3 totals 13 residues. Germline lookup yields CDR1 MNHEY and CDR2 SMNVEV (reference sequence). CDR3 DNA sequence: TGTGCCAGCAGGTTATCCACAGCCTACGAGCAGTACTTC. It is translated as CASRLSTAYEQYF.

The chain uses TRBV28 and TRBJ1-2; possibly TRBD1 for D (5 bases). The V gene lost 2 bases and the J gene lost 3 bases, with 13 bases spanning the gap. CDR1 and CDR2 from the germline V gene are MDHEN and SYDVKM. This CDR3 is built from 15 residues. The CDR3 nucleotides are TGTGCCAGCAGTTTAGTAGGGGTTGTCGACTATGGCTACACCTTC. Its protein is CASSLVGVVDYGYTF.

The chain has TRBV12-3 or TRBV12-4 and TRBJ2-3; 7 bases fit TRBD1. With 4 bases clipped from V and 14 bases from J, the junction kept 6 bases outside the gene matches. The CDR3 is made up of 11 amino acids. CDR3: CASSSDRVRYF. CDR3 sequence (DNA): TGTGCCAGCAGTTCCGACAGGGTAAGGTATTTT.

This rearrangement joins TRBV3-1 to TRBJ1-2; 7 bases are shared with TRBD1. J gave up 6 bases and V 7 bases, and 8 bases lay outside the gene matches. The CDR3 is 13 residues long. Germline V lookup: CDR1 LGHDT, CDR2 YNNKEL (reference sequence). The CDR3 region has the DNA TGTGCCAGCACTCAGGGGGAGGCCGATGGCTACACCTTC. It specifies CASTQGEADGYTF.

This clonotype came up many times. The CDR3 coding sequence is TGTGCCAGCAGTGTAGCAATCTACGAGCAGTACTTC. It encodes CASSVAIYEQYF. The chain combines TRBV6-1 with TRBJ2-7; D gene ambiguous. The germline V gene encodes CDR1 MNHNS and CDR2 SASEGT. Trimming removed 4 bases at V and 3 bases at J, with 7 bases between. The CDR3 consists of 12 residues.

The chain uses TRBV4-2 and TRBJ2-1; D possibly corresponds to TRBD2 (6 bases). The CDR3 runs 16 residues. The V end lost 4 bases, the J end lost 3 bases, and 16 bases lay between the germline ends. Germline assignment: CDR1 LGHNA and CDR2 YNFKEQ. CDR3 residues: CASSRVSRDSYNEQFF. The CDR3 bases are TGTGCCAGCAGCCGCGTTTCGCGGGATAGCTACAATGAGCAGTTCTTC.

The V call is TRBV29-1, the J call TRBJ2-1; 8 bases are a match to TRBD1. After removal of 6 bases from V and 7 bases from J, the junction contained 5 bases not matched to a gene. This CDR3 spans 12 amino acids. CDR1 and CDR2 from the germline V gene are SQVTM and ANQGSEA. CDR3 in DNA: TGCAGCGTGACAGGGGCCTGGAATGAGCAGTTCTTC. Residues: CSVTGAWNEQFF.

A few counts support this clonotype. The chain is built from TRBV20-1 and TRBJ2-3; TRBD2 aligns across 7 bases. This CDR3 comprises 16 residues. CDR1 DFQATT and CDR2 SNEGSKA come from the germline V gene (reference sequence). V shed 6 bases and J 0 bases; nucleotides not matched to a gene: 12. CDR3 protein: CSAPATSEGSTDTQYF. The CDR3 bases are TGCAGTGCCCCAGCTACTAGCGAGGGGAGCACAGATACGCAGTATTTT.

The J gene is TRBJ2-7, the V gene TRBV5-1; D is perhaps TRBD2 (6 bases). This CDR3 region has 17 residues. The V end was cut by 4 bases, the J end by 2 bases, with 22 bases between. The germline CDR1 and CDR2 sequences are SGHRS and YFSETQ. CDR3 sequence reads: CASSPTPGSGSTYEQYF. The CDR3 DNA sequence: TGCGCCAGCAGCCCAACCCCCGGGAGCGGATCGACCTACGAGCAGTACTTC. Supplemented by reference TRBV5-1 and TRBJ2-7, the full variable domain reads KAGVTQTPRYLIKTRGQQVTLSCSPISGHRSVSWYQQTPGQGLQFLFEYFSETQRNKGNFPGRFSGRQFSNSRSEMNVSTLELGDSALYLCASSPTPGSGSTYEQYFGPGTRLTVT.

Many counts were recorded for this clonotype. This sequence joins TRBV20-1 and TRBJ2-7; D gene uncertain. Germline CDR1 reads DFQATT; CDR2 reads SNEGSKA (reference sequence). Trimming shortened V by 2 bases and J by 1 base, and 12 bases separated the two germline ends. CDR3 length equals 14 residues. The CDR3 DNA reads as TGCAGTGCTAGACCCCGAGAGTTTTCCTACGAGCAGTACTTC. It yields the protein CSARPREFSYEQYF.

This clonotype was recorded a few times. V is TRBV7-9 and J is TRBJ1-1; D unresolved. Between the trimmed V and J ends, which lost 1 base and 6 bases, there was a span of 12 bases. The germline CDR1 and CDR2 sequences are SEHNR and FQNEAQ (reference sequence). The CDR3 sequence is 14 residues long. In DNA form, the CDR3 reads TGTGCCAGCAGCTTAGTAATTCGGGGTTCTGAAGCTTTCTTT. Amino acid sequence: CASSLVIRGSEAFF.

This clonotype was seen only a few times. V usage is TRBV7-2 and J usage is TRBJ2-5, with D possibly TRBD1 on 5 matching bases. The ends were cut back, 2 bases at V and 4 bases at J, with 11 bases in the middle. Per germline, CDR1 SGHTA and CDR2 FQGNSA. CDR3 length: 14 amino acids. The CDR3 loop reads CASSLRQLRETQYF. The CDR3 coding sequence is TGTGCCAGCAGCTTACGACAGCTCAGAGAGACCCAGTACTTC.

This chain joins TRBV21-1 and TRBJ2-5; the table assigns TRBD2, which was not confirmed against the DNA. TRBV21-1 has pseudogene status. CDR3 size: 12 residues. DNA of the CDR3: TGTGCCAGCATTTCACGGCGGGGGACCCAGTACTTC. As protein: CASISRRGTQYF.

This chain's CDR3 is CASSQAGTAEQYF. The CDR3 DNA follows: TGCGCCAGCAGCCAAGCTGGAACGGCCGAGCAGTACTTC. This sequence joins TRBV4-1 and TRBJ2-7; D is ambiguous. CDR3 length: 13 amino acids. Trimming cost V 1 base and J 6 bases, with 10 bases left between them. Germline CDR1 is MGHRA and CDR2 is YSYEKL.

CDR3 sequence: CASIVRDSLTNEQFF. CDR3 sequence (DNA): TGTGCCAGCATAGTACGGGACTCGCTCACCAATGAGCAGTTCTTC. The V and J genes are TRBV2 and TRBJ2-1, with TRBD2 as a possible D gene (6 bases). V was shortened by 7 bases and J by 6 bases, with 19 bases between the two germline ends. The CDR3 is 15 residues long. The germline V gene has CDR1 SNHLY and CDR2 FYNNEI.

This rearrangement joins TRBV12-3 or TRBV12-4 to TRBJ2-5, with D hard to call. The CDR3 runs to 11 residues. The V end lost 5 bases, the J end lost 7 bases, and 8 bases lay between the germline ends. In DNA, the CDR3 is TGTGCCAGCAGTGAGAAGAGGACCCAGTACTTC. Amino acids: CASSEKRTQYF.

In its sample, this clonotype was seen many times. This chain links TRBV7-6 with TRBJ2-7; TRBD1 aligns across 7 bases. CDR1 and CDR2 (germline): SGHVS, FNYEAQ. The CDR3 extends over 14 amino acids. V dropped 1 base and J dropped 3; count of bases not matched to a gene: 3. The CDR3 bases are TGTGCCAGCAGCTTAGAGACAGGGAGCTACGAGCAGTACTTC. Amino acid sequence: CASSLETGSYEQYF.

The J gene is TRBJ1-1, the V gene TRBV20-1; D might be TRBD1 (5 bases). Per germline, CDR1 DFQATT and CDR2 SNEGSKA (reference sequence). This CDR3 comprises 14 residues. V was shortened by 0 bases and J by 10 bases, with 18 bases between the two germline ends. The CDR3 region is CSARDLGGTLSAFF. The CDR3 bases are TGCAGTGCTAGAGATCTTGGCGGGACGTTATCAGCTTTCTTT.

The chain links TRBV10-3 to TRBJ2-1; TRBD2 matches 9 bases. The end of the DNA fits TRBJ2-7 better, so the J call may be wrong. The CDR3 extends over 15 amino acids. Looked up from germline, CDR1 is ENHRY and CDR2 is SYGVKD. This CDR3 reads CAISPSGATYNEQYF. The CDR3 nucleotides read TGTGCCATCAGCCCTAGCGGGGCGACTTACAATGAGCAGTACTTC.

This clonotype was counted between two and nine times. V is TRBV5-5 and J is TRBJ2-5; unclear D gene. CDR1 is SGHKS, CDR2 YYEKEE, per germline (reference sequence). The CDR3 has 13 residues. V gave up 0 bases and J gave up 4 bases, with 7 bases separating them. The CDR3 DNA follows: TGTGCCAGCAGCTTGGGGTGGCTAGAGACCCAGTACTTC. Translated: CASSLGWLETQYF.

The chain carries TRBV29-1 and TRBJ1-1, with no clear D. CDR3 size: 14 residues. Germline V gives CDR1 SQVTM, CDR2 ANQGSEA. Deletions cut 7 bases from V and 7 bases from J, with 22 bases between. This CDR3 reads CSAWFGPGWGEAFF. Written as DNA, the CDR3 is TGCAGCGCCTGGTTCGGACCGGGATGGGGTGAAGCTTTCTTT. Combining the CDR3 with reference TRBV29-1 and TRBJ1-1 gives the whole variable domain SAVISQKPSRDICQRGTSLTIQCQVDSQVTMMFWYRQQPGQSLTLIATANQGSEATYESGFVIDKFPISRPNLTFSTLTVSNMSPEDSSIYLCSAWFGPGWGEAFFGQGTRLTVV.

This clonotype was detected a few times. In nucleotides, the CDR3 is TGCGCCAGCAGCCAGCCTATCAGGGGTGGCTACACCTTC. It encodes CASSQPIRGGYTF. The chain is built from TRBV4-1 and TRBJ1-2, with a possible D match to TRBD1 (6 bases). V lost 3 bases and J 7 bases, leaving 12 bases between the germline ends. The CDR3 has 13 amino acids. CDR1 and CDR2 (germline): MGHRA, YSYEKL.

The chain joins TRBV20-1 to TRBJ2-7, with 7 bases that match TRBD1. J lost 6 bases, V lost 2 bases, and 16 bases had no gene match. Germline CDR1 and CDR2: DFQATT and SNEGSKA (reference sequence). The CDR3 sequence is 16 residues long. CDR3 nucleotides: TGCAGTGCTAGACCTCCCCCGCAACTACAGGGGTTCGAGCAGTACTTC. Translated, it gives CSARPPPQLQGFEQYF.

Only a few counts were recorded for this clonotype. This chain links TRBV9 with TRBJ2-7; D gene unclear. The CDR3 is 14 amino acids. The V and J ends lost 0 bases and 7 bases respectively, with 14 bases between them. Looked up from germline, CDR1 is SGDLS and CDR2 is YYNGEE. The CDR3 DNA is TGTGCCAGCAGCGTAGACAGTCTCAAGGAAGAGCAGTACTTC. It is translated as CASSVDSLKEEQYF. Full variable domain (remainder filled in from reference TRBV9 and TRBJ2-7): DSGVTQTPKHLITATGQRVTLRCSPRSGDLSVYWYQQSLDQGLQFLIQYYNGEERAKGNILERFSAQQFPDLHSELNLSSLELGDSALYFCASSVDSLKEEQYFGPGTRLTVT.

Here the CDR3 reads CASSQASVAASSYNEQFF. The CDR3 DNA reads TGTGCCAGCAGCCAAGCCTCGGTAGCTGCGAGCTCCTACAATGAGCAGTTCTTC. This chain links TRBV4-2 with TRBJ2-1, with D unresolved. Germline assignment: CDR1 LGHNA and CDR2 YNFKEQ. V was trimmed by 1 base and J by 0 bases, leaving 16 bases between them. CDR3 length: 18 residues.